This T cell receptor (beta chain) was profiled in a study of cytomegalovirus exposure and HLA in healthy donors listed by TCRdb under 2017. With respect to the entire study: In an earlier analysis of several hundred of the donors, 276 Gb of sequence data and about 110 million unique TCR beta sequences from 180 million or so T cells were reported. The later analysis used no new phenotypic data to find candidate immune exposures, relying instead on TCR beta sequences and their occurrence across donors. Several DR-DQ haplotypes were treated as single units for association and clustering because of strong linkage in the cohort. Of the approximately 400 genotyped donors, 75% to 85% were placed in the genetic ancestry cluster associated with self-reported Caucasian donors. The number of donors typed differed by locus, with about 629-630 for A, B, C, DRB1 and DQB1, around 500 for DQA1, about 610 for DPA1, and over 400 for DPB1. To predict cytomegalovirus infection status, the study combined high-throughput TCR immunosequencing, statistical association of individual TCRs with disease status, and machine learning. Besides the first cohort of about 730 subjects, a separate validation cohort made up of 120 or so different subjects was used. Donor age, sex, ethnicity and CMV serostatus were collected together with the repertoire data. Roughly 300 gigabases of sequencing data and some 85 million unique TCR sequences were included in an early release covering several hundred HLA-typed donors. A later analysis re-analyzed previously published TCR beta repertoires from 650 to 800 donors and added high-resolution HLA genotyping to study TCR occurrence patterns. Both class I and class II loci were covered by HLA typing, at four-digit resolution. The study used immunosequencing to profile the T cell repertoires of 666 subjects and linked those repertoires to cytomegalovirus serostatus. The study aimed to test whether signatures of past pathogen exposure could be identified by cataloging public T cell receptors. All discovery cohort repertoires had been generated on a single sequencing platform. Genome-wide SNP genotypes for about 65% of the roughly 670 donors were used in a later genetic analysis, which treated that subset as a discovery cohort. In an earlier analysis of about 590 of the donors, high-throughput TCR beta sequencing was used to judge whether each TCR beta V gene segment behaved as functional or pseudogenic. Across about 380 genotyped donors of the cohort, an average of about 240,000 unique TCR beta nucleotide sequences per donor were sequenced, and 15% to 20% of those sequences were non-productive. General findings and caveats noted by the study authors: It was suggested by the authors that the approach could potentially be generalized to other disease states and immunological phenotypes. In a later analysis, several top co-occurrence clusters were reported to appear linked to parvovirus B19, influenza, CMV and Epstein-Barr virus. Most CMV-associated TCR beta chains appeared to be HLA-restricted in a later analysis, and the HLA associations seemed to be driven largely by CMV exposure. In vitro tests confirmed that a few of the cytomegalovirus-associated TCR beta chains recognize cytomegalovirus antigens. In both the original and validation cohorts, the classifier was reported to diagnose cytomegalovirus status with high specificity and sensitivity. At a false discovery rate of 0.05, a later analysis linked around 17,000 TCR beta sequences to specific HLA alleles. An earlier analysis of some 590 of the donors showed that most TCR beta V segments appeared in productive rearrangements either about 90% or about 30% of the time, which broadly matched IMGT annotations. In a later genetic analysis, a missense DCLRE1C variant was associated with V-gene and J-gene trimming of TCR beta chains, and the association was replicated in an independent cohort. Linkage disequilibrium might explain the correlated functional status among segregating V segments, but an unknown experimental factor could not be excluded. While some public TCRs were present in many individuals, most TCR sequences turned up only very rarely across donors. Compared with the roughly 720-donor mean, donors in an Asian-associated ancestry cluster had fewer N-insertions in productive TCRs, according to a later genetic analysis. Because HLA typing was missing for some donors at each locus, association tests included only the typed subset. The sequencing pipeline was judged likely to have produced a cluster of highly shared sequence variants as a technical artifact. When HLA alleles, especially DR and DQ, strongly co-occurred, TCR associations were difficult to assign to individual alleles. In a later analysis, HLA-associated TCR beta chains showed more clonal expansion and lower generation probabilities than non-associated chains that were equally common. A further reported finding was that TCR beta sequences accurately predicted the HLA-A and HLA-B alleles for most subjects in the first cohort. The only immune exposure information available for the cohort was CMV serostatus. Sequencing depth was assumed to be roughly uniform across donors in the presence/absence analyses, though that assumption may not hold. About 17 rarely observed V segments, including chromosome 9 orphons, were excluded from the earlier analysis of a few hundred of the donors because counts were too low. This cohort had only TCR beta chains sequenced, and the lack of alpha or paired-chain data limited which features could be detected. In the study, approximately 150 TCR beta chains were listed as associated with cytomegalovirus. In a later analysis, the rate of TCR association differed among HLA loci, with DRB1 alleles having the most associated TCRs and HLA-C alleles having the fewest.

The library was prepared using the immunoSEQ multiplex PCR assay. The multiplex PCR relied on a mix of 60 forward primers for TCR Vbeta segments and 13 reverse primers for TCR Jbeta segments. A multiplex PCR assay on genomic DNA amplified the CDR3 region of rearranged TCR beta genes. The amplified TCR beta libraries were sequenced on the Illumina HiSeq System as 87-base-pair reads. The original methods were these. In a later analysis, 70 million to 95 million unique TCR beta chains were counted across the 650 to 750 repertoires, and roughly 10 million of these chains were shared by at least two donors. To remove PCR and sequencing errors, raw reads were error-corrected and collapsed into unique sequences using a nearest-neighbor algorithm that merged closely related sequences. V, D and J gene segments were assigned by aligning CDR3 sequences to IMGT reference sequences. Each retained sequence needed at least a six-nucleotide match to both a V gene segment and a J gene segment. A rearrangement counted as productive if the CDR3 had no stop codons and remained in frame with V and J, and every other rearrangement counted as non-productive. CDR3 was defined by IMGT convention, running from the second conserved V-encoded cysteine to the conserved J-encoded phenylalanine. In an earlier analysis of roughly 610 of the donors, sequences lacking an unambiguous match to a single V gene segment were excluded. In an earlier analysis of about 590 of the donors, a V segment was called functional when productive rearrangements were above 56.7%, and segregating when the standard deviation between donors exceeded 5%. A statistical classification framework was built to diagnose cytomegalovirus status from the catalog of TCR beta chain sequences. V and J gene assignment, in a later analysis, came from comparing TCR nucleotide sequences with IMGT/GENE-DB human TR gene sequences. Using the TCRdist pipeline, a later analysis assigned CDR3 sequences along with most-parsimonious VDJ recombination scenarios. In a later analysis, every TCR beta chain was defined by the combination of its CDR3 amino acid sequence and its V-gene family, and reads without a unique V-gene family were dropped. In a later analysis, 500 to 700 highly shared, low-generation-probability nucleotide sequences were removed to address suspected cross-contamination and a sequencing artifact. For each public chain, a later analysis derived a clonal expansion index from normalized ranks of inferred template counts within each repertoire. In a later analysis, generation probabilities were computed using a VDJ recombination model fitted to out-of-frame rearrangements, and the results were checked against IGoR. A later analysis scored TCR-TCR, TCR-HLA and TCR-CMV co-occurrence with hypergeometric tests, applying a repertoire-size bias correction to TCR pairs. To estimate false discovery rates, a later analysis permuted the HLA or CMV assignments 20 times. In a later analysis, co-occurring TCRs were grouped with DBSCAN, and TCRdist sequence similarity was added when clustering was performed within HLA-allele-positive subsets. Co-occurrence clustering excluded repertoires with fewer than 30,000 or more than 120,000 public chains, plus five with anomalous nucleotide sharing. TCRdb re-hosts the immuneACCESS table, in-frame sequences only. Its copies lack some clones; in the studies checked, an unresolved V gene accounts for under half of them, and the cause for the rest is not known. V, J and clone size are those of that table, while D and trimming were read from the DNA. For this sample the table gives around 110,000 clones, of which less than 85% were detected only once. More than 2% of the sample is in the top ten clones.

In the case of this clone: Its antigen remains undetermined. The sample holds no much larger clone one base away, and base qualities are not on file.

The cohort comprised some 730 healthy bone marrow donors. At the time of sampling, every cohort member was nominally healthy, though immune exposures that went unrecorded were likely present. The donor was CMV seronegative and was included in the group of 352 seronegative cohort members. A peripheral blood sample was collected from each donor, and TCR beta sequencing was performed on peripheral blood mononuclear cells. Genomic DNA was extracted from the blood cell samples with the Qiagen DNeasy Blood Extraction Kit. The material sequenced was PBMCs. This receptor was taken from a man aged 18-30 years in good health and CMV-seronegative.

Here the CDR3 is given as CASSLMGAGGVQPQHF. The nucleotide sequence reads as follows: TGTGCCAGCAGTTTAATGGGAGCAGGTGGGGTTCAGCCCCAGCATTTT. In this chain, TRBV28 is recombined with TRBJ1-5; the D gene identity is not certain. The junction shows trimming of 2 bases on V and 6 bases on J, plus 17 bases between the germline ends. Inclusive of the bounding cysteine and phenylalanine, the CDR3 is 16 residues long. Only CDR3 DNA remains: 48 bases, in frame from the first base. CDR1 MDHEN and CDR2 SYDVKM are derived from the germline V gene.